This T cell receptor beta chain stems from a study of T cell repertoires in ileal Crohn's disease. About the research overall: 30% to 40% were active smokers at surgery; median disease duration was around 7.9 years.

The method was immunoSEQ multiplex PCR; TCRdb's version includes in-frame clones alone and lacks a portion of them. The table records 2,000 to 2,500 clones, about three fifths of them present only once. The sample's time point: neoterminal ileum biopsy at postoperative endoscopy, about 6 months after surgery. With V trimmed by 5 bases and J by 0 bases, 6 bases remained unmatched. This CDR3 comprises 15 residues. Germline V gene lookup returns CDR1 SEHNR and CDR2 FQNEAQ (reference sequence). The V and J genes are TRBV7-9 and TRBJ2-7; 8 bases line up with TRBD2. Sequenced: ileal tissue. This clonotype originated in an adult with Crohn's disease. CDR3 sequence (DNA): TGTGCCAGCAGCCGAGGGACTAGTGTCTCCTACGAGCAGTACTTC. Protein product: CASSRGTSVSYEQYF.